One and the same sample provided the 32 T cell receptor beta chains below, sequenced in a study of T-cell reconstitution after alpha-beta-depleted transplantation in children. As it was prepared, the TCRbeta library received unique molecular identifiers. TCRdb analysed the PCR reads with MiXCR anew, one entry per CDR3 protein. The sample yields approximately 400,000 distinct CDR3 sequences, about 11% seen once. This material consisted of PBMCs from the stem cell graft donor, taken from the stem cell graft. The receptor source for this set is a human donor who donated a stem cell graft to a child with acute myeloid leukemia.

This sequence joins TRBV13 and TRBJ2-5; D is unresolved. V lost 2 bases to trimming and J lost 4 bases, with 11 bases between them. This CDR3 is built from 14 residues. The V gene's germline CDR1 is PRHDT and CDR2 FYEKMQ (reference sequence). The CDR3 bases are TGTGCCAGCAGCTTAAGCAGGAGAGCAGAGACCCAGTACTTC. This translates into CASSLSRRAETQYF. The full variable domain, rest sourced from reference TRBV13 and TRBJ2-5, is AAGVIQSPRHLIKEKRETATLKCYPIPRHDTVYWYQQGPGQDPQFLISFYEKMQSDKGSIPDRFSAQQFSDYHSELNMSSLELGDSALYFCASSLSRRAETQYFGPGTRLLVL.

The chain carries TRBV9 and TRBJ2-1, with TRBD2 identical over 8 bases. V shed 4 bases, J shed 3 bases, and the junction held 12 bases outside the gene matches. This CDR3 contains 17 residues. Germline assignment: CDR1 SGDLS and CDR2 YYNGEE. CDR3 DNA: TGTGCCAGCAGCCCGAGCGGGAGTCCCCTCTACTACAATGAGCAGTTCTTC. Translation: CASSPSGSPLYYNEQFF.

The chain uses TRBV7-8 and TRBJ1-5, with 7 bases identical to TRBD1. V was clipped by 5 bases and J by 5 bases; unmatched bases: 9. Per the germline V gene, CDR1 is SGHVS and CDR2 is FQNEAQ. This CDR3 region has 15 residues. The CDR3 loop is CASSRDRASHQPQHF. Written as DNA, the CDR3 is TGTGCCAGCAGCCGCGACAGGGCTTCGCATCAGCCCCAGCATTTT.

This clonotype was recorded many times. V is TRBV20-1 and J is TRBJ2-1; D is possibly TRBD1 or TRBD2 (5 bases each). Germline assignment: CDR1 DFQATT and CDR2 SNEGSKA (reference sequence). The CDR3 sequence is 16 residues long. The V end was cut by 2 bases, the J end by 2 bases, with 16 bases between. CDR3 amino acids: CSARPQRGSTYNEQFF. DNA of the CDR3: TGCAGTGCTAGACCCCAGAGGGGTAGCACCTACAATGAGCAGTTCTTC.

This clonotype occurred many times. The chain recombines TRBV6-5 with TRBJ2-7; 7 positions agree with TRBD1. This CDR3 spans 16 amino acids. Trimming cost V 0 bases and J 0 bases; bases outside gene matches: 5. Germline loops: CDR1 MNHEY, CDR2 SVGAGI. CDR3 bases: TGTGCCAGCAGTTACTCTGGACAGGATATCTCCTACGAGCAGTACTTC. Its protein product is CASSYSGQDISYEQYF.

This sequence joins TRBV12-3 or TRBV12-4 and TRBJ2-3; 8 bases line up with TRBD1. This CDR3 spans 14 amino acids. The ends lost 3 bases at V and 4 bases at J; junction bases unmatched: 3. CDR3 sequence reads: CASSFDRGPDTQYF. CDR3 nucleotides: TGTGCCAGCAGTTTTGACAGGGGCCCAGATACGCAGTATTTT.

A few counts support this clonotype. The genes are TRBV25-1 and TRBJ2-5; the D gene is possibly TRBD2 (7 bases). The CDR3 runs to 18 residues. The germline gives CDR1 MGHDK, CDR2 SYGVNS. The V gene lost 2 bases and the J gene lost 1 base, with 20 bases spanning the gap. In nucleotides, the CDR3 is TGTGCCAGCAGTGAAAAAGGGGTCGGGGGGCAGATCCAAGAGACCCAGTACTTC. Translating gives CASSEKGVGGQIQETQYF.

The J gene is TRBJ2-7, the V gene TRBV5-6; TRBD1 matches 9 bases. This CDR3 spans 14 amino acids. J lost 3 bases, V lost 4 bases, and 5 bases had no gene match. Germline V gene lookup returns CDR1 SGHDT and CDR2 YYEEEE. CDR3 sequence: CASSGGTGRYEQYV. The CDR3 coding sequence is TGTGCCAGCAGCGGGGGGACAGGGCGCTACGAGCAGTACGTC.

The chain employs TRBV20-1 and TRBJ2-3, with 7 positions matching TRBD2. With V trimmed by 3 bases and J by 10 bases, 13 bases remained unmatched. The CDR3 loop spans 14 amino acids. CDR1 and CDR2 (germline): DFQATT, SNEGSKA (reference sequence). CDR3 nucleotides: TGCAGTGCTAGGGGATCCGGGACTAACCATCCGCAGTATTTT. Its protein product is CSARGSGTNHPQYF.

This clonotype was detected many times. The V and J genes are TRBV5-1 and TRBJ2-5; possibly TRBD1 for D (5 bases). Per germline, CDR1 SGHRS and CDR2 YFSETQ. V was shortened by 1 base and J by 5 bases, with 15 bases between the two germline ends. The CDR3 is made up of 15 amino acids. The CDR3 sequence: CASSLPEQGRETQYF. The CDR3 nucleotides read TGCGCCAGCAGCTTGCCTGAGCAGGGCCGGGAGACCCAGTACTTC.

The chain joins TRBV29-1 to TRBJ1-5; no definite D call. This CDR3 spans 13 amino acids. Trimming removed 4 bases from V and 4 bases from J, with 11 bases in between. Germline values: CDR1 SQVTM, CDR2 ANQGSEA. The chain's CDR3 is CSVGEDPNQPQHF. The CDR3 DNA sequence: TGCAGCGTTGGGGAGGATCCGAATCAGCCCCAGCATTTT.

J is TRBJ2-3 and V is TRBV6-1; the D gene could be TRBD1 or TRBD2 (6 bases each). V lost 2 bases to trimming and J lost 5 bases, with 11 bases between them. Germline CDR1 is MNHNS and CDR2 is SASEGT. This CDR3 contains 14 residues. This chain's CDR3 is CASSERGAEDTQYF. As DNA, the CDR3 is TGTGCCAGCAGTGAAAGGGGGGCGGAAGATACGCAGTATTTT.

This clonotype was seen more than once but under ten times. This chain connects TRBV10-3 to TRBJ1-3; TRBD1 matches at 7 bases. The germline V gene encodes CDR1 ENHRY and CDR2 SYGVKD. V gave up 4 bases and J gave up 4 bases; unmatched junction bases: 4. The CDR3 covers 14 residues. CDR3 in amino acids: CAISAPTGGNTIYF. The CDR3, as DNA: TGTGCCATCAGTGCCCCGACAGGGGGAAACACCATATATTTT.

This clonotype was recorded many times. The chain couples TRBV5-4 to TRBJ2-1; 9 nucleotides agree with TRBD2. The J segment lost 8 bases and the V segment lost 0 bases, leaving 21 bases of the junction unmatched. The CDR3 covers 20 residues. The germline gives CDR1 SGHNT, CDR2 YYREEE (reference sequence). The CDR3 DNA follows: TGTGCCAGCAGCTTGGTGCGGGGCGGGGGGGCCAATTTGGTAGTCCATGAGCAGTTCTTC. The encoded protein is CASSLVRGGGANLVVHEQFF.

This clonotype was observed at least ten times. In DNA form, the CDR3 reads TGTGCCAGCAGCCACGGGGACACCGGGGAGCTGTTTTTT. The encoded protein is CASSHGDTGELFF. The chain employs TRBV7-2 and TRBJ2-2, with D possibly matching TRBD2 (5 bases). CDR1 is SGHTA, CDR2 FQGNSA, per germline. The V end lost 5 bases, the J end lost 3 bases, and 7 bases lay between the germline ends. The length of the CDR3 is 13 residues.

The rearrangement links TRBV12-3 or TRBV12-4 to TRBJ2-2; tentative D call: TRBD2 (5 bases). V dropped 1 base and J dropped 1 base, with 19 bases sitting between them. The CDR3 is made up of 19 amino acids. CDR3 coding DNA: TGTGCCAGCAGTTTAGGGTCTAGCAGGAGGAACCAGAACACCGGGGAGCTGTTTTTT. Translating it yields CASSLGSSRRNQNTGELFF.

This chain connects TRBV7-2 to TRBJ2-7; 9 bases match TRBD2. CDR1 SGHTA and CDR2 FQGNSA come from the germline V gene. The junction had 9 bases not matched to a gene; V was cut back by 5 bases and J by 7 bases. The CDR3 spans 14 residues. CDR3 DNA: TGTGCCAGCAGCCCCGGACTAGCGACGGGTGAGCAGTACTTC. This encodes CASSPGLATGEQYF.

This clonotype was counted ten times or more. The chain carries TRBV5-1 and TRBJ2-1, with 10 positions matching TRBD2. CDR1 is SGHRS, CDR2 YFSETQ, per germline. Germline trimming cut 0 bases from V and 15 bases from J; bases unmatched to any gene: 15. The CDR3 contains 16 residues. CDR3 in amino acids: CASSLAPSGGAFVRFF. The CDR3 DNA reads TGCGCCAGCAGCTTGGCCCCCAGCGGGGGGGCTTTTGTTCGGTTCTTC.

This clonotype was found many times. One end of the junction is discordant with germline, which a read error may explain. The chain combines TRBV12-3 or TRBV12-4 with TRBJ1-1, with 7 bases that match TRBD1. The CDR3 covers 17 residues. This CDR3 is CASRLETFRGFDTEAFF. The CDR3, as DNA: TGTGCCAGCAGATTAGAAACTTTCAGGGGGTTTGACACTGAAGCTTTCTTT.

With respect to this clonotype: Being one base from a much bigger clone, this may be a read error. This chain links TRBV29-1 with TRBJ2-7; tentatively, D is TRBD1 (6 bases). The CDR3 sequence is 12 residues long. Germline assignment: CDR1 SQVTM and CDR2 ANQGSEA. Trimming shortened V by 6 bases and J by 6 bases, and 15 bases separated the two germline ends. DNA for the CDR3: TGCAGCGTCCTACAGGGCTCATCCGAGCAGTACTTC. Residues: CSVLQGSSEQYF.

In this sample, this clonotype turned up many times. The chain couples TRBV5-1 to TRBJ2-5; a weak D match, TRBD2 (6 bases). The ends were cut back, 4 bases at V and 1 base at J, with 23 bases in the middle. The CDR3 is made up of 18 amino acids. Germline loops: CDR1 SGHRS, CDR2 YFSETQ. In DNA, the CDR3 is TGCGCCAGCAGCCTGACGGGACTCCCTCTGAGAACCCAAGAGACCCAGTACTTC. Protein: CASSLTGLPLRTQETQYF. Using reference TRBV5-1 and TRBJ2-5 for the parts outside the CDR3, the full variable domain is KAGVTQTPRYLIKTRGQQVTLSCSPISGHRSVSWYQQTPGQGLQFLFEYFSETQRNKGNFPGRFSGRQFSNSRSEMNVSTLELGDSALYLCASSLTGLPLRTQETQYFGPGTRLLVL.

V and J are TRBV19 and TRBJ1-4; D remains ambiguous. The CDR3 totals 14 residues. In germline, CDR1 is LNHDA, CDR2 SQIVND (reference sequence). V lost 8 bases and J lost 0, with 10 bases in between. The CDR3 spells CASGRTSTNEKLFF. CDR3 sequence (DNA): TGTGCCAGTGGGAGGACCTCAACTAATGAAAAACTGTTTTTT. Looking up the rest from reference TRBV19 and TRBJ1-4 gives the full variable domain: DGGITQSPKYLFRKEGQNVTLSCEQNLNHDAMYWYRQDPGQGLRLIYYSQIVNDFQKGDIAEGYSVSREKKESFPLTVTSAQKNPTAFYLCASGRTSTNEKLFFGSGTQLSVL.

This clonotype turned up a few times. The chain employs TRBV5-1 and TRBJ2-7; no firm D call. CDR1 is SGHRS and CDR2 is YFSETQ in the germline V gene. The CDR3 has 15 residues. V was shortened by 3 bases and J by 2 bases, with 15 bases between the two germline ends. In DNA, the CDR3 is TGCGCCAGCAGCTCCTATACCGACGGAGCCTACGAGCAGTACTTC. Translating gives CASSSYTDGAYEQYF.

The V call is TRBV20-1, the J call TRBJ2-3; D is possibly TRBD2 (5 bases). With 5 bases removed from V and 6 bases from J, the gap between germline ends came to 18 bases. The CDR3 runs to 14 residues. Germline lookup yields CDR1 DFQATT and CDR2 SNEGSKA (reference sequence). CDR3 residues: CSAGRGSRMDTQYF. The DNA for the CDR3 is TGCAGTGCTGGCCGGGGTTCAAGAATGGATACGCAGTATTTT.

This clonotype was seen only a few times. The CDR3 spells CASSTVSTSGTGYNEQFF. In nucleotides, the CDR3 is TGTGCCAGTAGCACGGTCTCGACTAGCGGGACAGGATACAATGAGCAGTTCTTC. V gene TRBV19 combines with J gene TRBJ2-1; 11 nucleotides match TRBD2. Germline assignment: CDR1 LNHDA and CDR2 SQIVND (reference sequence). Trimming cost V 6 bases and J 4 bases; bases outside gene matches: 14. CDR3 length: 18 residues.

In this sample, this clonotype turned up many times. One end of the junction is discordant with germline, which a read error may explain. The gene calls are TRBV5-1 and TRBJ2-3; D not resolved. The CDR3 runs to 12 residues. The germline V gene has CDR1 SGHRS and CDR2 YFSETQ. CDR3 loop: CASSLAEDTQYF. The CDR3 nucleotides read TGTGCCAGCAGCTTAGCAGAAGATACGCAGTATTTT.

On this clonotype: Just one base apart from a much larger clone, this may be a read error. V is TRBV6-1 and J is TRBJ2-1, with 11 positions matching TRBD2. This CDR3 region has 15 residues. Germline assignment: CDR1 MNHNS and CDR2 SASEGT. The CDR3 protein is CASRASGGSYNQQFF. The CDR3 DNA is TGTGCCAGCAGGGCTAGCGGGGGGTCCTACAATCAGCAGTTCTTC.

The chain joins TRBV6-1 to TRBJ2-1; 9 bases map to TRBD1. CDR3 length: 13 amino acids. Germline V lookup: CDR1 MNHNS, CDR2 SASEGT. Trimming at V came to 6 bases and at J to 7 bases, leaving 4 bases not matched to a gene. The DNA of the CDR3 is TGTGCCAGCAGGGGGACAGGGAGGAATGAGCAGTTCTTC. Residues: CASRGTGRNEQFF.

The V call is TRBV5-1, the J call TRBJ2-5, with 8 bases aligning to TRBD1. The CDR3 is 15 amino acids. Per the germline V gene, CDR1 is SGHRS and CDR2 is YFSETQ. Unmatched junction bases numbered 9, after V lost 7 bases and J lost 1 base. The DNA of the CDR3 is TGCGCCAGCCAACTTACCGGGACAGGCCAAGAGACCCAGTACTTC. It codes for CASQLTGTGQETQYF. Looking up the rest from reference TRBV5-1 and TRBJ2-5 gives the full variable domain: KAGVTQTPRYLIKTRGQQVTLSCSPISGHRSVSWYQQTPGQGLQFLFEYFSETQRNKGNFPGRFSGRQFSNSRSEMNVSTLELGDSALYLCASQLTGTGQETQYFGPGTRLLVL.

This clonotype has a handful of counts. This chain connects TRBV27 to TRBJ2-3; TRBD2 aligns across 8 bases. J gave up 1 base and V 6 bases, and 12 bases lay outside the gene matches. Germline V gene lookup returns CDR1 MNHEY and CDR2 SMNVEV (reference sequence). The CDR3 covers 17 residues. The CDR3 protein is CASRPAGAPWGTDTQYF. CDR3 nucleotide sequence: TGTGCCAGCAGGCCAGCGGGGGCCCCGTGGGGCACAGATACGCAGTATTTT.

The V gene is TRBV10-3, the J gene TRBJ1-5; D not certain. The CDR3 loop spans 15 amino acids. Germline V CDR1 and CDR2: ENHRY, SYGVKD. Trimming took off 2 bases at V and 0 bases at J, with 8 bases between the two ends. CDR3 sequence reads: CAISERVGSNQPQHF. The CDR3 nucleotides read TGTGCCATCAGTGAGAGGGTCGGTAGCAATCAGCCCCAGCATTTT.

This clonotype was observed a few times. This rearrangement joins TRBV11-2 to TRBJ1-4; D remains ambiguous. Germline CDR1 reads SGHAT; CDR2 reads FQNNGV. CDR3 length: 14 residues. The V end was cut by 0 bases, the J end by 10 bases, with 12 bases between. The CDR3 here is CASSLDRRVGKLFF. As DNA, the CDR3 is TGTGCCAGCAGCTTAGATCGGCGGGTCGGAAAACTGTTTTTT.